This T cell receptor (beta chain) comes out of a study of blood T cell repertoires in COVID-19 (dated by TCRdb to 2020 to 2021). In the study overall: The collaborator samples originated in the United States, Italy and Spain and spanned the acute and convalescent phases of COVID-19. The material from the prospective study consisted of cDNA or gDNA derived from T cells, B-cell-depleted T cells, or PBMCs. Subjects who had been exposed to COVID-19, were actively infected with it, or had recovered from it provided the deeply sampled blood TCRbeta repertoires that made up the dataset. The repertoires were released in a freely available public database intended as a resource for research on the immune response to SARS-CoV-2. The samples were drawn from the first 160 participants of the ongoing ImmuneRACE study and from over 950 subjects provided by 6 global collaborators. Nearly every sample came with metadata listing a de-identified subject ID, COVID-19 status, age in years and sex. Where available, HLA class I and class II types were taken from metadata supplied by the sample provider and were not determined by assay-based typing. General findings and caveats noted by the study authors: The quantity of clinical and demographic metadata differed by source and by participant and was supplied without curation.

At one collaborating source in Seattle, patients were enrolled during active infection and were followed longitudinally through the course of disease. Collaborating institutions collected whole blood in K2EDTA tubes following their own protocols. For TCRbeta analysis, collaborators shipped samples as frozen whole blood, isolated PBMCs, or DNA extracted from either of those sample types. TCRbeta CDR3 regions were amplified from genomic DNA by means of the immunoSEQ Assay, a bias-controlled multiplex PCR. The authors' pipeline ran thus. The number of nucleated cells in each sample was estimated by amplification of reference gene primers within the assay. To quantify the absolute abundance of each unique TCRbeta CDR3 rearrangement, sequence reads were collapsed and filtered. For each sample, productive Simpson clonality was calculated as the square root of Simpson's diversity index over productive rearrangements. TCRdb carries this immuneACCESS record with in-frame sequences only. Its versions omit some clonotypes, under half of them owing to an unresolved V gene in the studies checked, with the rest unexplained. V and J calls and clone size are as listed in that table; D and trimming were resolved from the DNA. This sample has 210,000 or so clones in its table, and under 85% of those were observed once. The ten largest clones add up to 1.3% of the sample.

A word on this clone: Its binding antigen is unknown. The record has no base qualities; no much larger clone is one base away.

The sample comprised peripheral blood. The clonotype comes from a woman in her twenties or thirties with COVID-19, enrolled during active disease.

The nucleotide sequence reads as follows: TGTGCCAGCAGCTTGGTTGGCGGGGACAGTTCGTACGGCTACACCTTC. Translated, this gives CASSLVGGDSSYGYTF. The chain employs TRBV5-6 and TRBJ1-2; 7 bases in the junction line up with TRBD1. CDR1 and CDR2 were assigned from the germline V gene as SGHDT and YYEEEE. The CDR3 measures 16 amino acids from cysteine to phenylalanine. Of the read, only the CDR3 DNA is kept; its 48 bases are in frame from base 1. Trimming removed 0 bases from V and 8 bases from J; the gene matches leave 13 bases unexplained.